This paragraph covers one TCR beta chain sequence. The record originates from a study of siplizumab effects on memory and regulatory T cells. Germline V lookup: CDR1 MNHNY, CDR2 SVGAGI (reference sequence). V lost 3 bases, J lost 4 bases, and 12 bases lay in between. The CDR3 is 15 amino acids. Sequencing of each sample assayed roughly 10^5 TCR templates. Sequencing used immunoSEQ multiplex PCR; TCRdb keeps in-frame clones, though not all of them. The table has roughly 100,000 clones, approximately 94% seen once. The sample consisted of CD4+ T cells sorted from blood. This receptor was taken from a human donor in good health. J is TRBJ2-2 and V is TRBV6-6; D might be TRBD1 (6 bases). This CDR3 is CASSYGGRTTGELFF. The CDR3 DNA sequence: TGTGCCAGCAGTTATGGGGGCCGTACCACCGGGGAGCTGTTTTTT.